At least ten counts were recorded for the clone carrying this T cell receptor beta chain. This sample is drawn from a study of regulatory T cells in long-lasting Graves disease. For TCR beta, libraries came from iRepertoire HTBI primers and Arm-PCR of CDR3 regions. TCRdb passed the multiplex PCR reads through MiXCR, listing each CDR3 protein once. The data hold 350,000 to 500,000 distinct CDR3 sequences, with roughly 21% observed a single time. Time point reported: persistent/refractory GD, antithyroid drugs over 5 years with positive TRAb. Extracted RNA from PBMCs served as the source of the TCR library. The trim removed 6 bases at V and 4 bases at J, leaving 4 bases unmatched. CDR1 is MDHEN and CDR2 is SYDVKM in the germline V gene. This CDR3 has 16 amino acids.

The TCR was taken from a female donor with Graves disease. J is TRBJ2-2 and V is TRBV28; 14 nucleotides align to TRBD2. This sample comprised peripheral blood mononuclear cells (PBMCs), obtained when the disease was refractory, from a patient treated with antithyroid drugs. CDR3 in DNA: TGTGCCAGCAGGCTGGGACTAGCGGGAGTCACCGGGGAGCTGTTTTTT. Translating it yields CASRLGLAGVTGELFF. The full variable domain, completed using reference TRBV28 and TRBJ2-2, is DVKVTQSSRYLVKRTGEKVFLECVQDMDHENMFWYRQDPGLGLRLIYFSYDVKMKEKGDIPEGYSVSREKKERFSLILESASTNQTSMYLCASRLGLAGVTGELFFGEGSRLTVL.